This T cell receptor beta chain comes out of a study of blood T cell repertoires in COVID-19. Libraries were prepared by immunoSEQ multiplex PCR; TCRdb keeps only in-frame clonotypes and omits some of them. The table lists around 300,000 clones, around 85% of them singletons, with just over 7% in the top ten. In this sample, this clone turned up once. Trimming removed 2 bases at V and 7 bases at J, with 14 bases between. This CDR3 spans 15 amino acids. Looked up from germline, CDR1 is MNHNS and CDR2 is SASEGT. The rearrangement links TRBV6-1 to TRBJ2-2, with D perhaps TRBD1 (6 bases). Sequenced: peripheral blood. The sequence was obtained from a human donor in a cohort sampled during active COVID-19. The CDR3 is CASSESFQGIGELFF. DNA of the CDR3: TGTGCCAGCAGTGAAAGCTTTCAGGGGATCGGGGAGCTGTTTTTT.